This paragraph reports one T cell receptor beta chain. The germline V gene encodes CDR1 SEHNR and CDR2 FQNEAQ (reference sequence). With 4 bases clipped from V and 3 bases from J, the junction kept 8 bases outside the gene matches. The CDR3 spans 16 residues. The sample is drawn from a study of T cell responses to AZD1222 COVID-19 vaccine. Measured with immunoSEQ multiplex PCR; TCRdb has only the in-frame clones, and not every one. Of approximately 140,000 clones in the sample, 85% to 95% were seen once. The material sequenced was peripheral blood, taken on day 0 of AZD1222 vaccination. This receptor was taken from an adult in good health. V usage is TRBV7-9 and J usage is TRBJ2-1, with 8 bases aligning to TRBD2. The CDR3 DNA reads as TGTGCCAGCAGCTCCCCCACTAGCGGAGACTACAATGAGCAGTTCTTC. It is translated as CASSSPTSGDYNEQFF.